This T cell receptor (beta chain) appears in the sequencing data of a study of long-term antiretroviral therapy in people with HIV. This clone is labeled as medium-sized. The assay, immunoSEQ v3.0, was run at survey level. The data were produced by immunoSEQ multiplex PCR, yet TCRdb's version contains in-frame clones alone and is incomplete. The profile covers 25,000 to 30,000 clones, with about 85% appearing a single time and more than 4% taken by the ten largest. Here the sequenced sample was unsorted PBMCs, taken about 2.6 years after starting antiretroviral therapy. The clonotype was recovered from a man aged 35 to 55 with HIV.

CDR3 protein: CASTPGGRQETQYF. CDR3 DNA sequence: TGTGCCAGCACCCCAGGGGGTAGGCAAGAGACCCAGTACTTC. V and J are TRBV27 and TRBJ2-5, with 7 bases identical to TRBD1. This CDR3 has 14 amino acids. Germline lookup yields CDR1 MNHEY and CDR2 SMNVEV (reference sequence). V was pared by 7 bases and J by 2 bases, with 7 bases of the junction left unmatched.